This T cell receptor (beta chain) is drawn from a study of early T cells in non-severe SARS-CoV-2 infection. Study conclusions and caveats: Matching with VDJdb favored anti-spike CD8 responses (missing private and CD4 specificities).

The CDR3 has 14 amino acids. V shed 6 bases, J shed 5 bases, and the junction held 6 bases outside the gene matches. Per germline, CDR1 SGHTA and CDR2 FQGTGA. This clonotype was found many times. Its target is unknown. Each cDNA molecule carried a unique molecular identifier. TCRdb reprocessed the 5' RACE reads via MiXCR and lists one record per CDR3 protein. The repertoire holds around 66,000 distinct CDR3 sequences, with approximately 5.9% as singletons. This chain uses TRBV7-3 with TRBJ2-2; 7 bases agree with TRBD1. The sample here was whole blood, taken at baseline. This TCR was recovered from an adult who was a healthcare worker with PCR-confirmed SARS-CoV-2 infection or an uninfected control (not recorded which). The CDR3 sequence: CASRAGGSTGELFF. The CDR3 DNA follows: TGTGCCAGCAGGGCAGGGGGATCGACCGGGGAGCTGTTTTTT.